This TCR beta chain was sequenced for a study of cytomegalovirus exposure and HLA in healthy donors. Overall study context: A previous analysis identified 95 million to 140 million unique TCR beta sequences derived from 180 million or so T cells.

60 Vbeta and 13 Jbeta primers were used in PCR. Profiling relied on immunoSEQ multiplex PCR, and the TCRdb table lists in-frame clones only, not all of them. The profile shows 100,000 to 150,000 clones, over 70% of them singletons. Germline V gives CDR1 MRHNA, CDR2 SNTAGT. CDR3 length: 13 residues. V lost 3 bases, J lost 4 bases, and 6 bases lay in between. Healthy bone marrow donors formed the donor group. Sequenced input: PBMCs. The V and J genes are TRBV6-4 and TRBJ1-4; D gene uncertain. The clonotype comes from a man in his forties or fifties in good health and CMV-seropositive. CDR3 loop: CASSEELNEKLFF. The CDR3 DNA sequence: TGTGCCAGCAGTGAAGAACTTAATGAAAAACTGTTTTTT.